One sample yielded the 30 T cell receptor beta chains listed below, sequenced in a study of graft-versus-host responses after intestinal transplantation. TCRdb keeps only in-frame clones here, not all; method: immunoSEQ multiplex PCR. The sample lists about 25,000 clones, roughly 94% occurring once. Sequencing was performed on PBMCs, taken 156 days after intestinal transplant. Receptor source: a human patient who received an intestinal transplant, so some T cells may come from the graft donor.

The chain combines TRBV6-5 with TRBJ2-1; 10 bases agree with TRBD2. This CDR3 is 14 amino acids long. Per germline, CDR1 MNHEY and CDR2 SVGAGI. V shed 8 bases and J 10 bases; nucleotides not matched to a gene: 11. The CDR3, as DNA: TGTGCCAGCCGATTGCTAGCGGGGGTCTGGGAGCAGTTCTTC. This encodes CASRLLAGVWEQFF.

The chain is built from TRBV4-3 and TRBJ1-2, with TRBD1 identical over 9 bases. Per germline, CDR1 LGHNA and CDR2 YSLEER. J was trimmed by 5 bases and V by 2 bases; bases with no gene match: 6. This CDR3 has 15 amino acids. CDR3 DNA sequence: TGCGCCAGCAGCCAAATAGGACAGGGGACGTATGGCTACACCTTC. This gives the protein CASSQIGQGTYGYTF.

The rearrangement links TRBV2 to TRBJ1-2; D is possibly TRBD1 (6 bases). With 6 bases removed from V and 0 bases from J, the gap between germline ends came to 14 bases. The CDR3 spans 15 residues. Germline V gene lookup returns CDR1 SNHLY and CDR2 FYNNEI. CDR3 nucleotides: TGTGCCAGCAGAGAAACAGGGTCAGCTAACTATGGCTACACCTTC. Translated: CASRETGSANYGYTF.

J is TRBJ2-2 and V is TRBV6-1; D gene ambiguous. The V end was cut by 4 bases, the J end by 3 bases, with 6 bases between. The CDR3 length is 13 residues. Germline V gives CDR1 MNHNS, CDR2 SASEGT. CDR3 region: CASSGSYTGELFF. Written as DNA, the CDR3 is TGTGCCAGCAGTGGTAGCTACACCGGGGAGCTGTTTTTT.

V gene TRBV5-3 combines with J gene TRBJ1-1, with D uncertain. TRBV5-3 is an open reading frame whose function is uncertain. With 7 bases removed from V and 1 base from J, the gap between germline ends came to 2 bases. The CDR3 loop spans 10 amino acids. DNA for the CDR3: TGTGCCAGAGAGAACACTGAAGCTTTCTTT. Encoded protein: CARENTEAFF.

This clone is a singleton in its sample. The chain couples TRBV19 to TRBJ1-1; 10 bases are shared with TRBD1. The ends lost 8 bases at V and 4 bases at J; junction bases unmatched: 7. This CDR3 is 14 amino acids long. From germline, CDR1 is LNHDA and CDR2 SQIVND (reference sequence). The CDR3 here is CASGTGTGVTEAFF. CDR3 coding DNA: TGTGCCAGTGGCACCGGGACAGGGGTCACTGAAGCTTTCTTT.

The sample holds one count of this clone. The CDR3, as DNA: TGTGCCAGCAGGCTAGCGGGGGACTCCTACAATGAGCAGTTCTTC. Its translation: CASRLAGDSYNEQFF. V is TRBV5-4 and J is TRBJ2-1; TRBD2 matches 10 bases. Germline loops: CDR1 SGHNT, CDR2 YYREEE (reference sequence). V gave up 5 bases and J gave up 0 bases; unmatched junction bases: 2. CDR3 size: 15 residues. The variable domain in full, with the rest retrieved from reference TRBV5-4 and TRBJ2-1, is ETGVTQSPTHLIKTRGQQVTLRCSSQSGHNTVSWYQQALGQGPQFIFQYYREEENGRGNFPPRFSGLQFPNYSSELNVNALELDDSALYLCASRLAGDSYNEQFFGPGTRLTVL.

This clone was seen a few times. This CDR3 is CASKLQLQETQYF. The CDR3 DNA is TGTGCCAGCAAGTTACAGCTCCAAGAGACCCAGTACTTC. This sequence joins TRBV2 and TRBJ2-5; no clear D. The germline V gene encodes CDR1 SNHLY and CDR2 FYNNEI. The CDR3 totals 13 residues. Trimming shortened V by 7 bases and J by 1 base, and 10 bases separated the two germline ends.

The rearrangement links TRBV6-5 to TRBJ1-5, with D uncertain. Trimming removed 0 bases from V and 16 bases from J, with 16 bases in between. CDR1 and CDR2 (germline): MNHEY, SVGAGI. The CDR3 extends over 13 amino acids. The CDR3 protein is CASSYSIGQTLHF. The CDR3 DNA follows: TGTGCCAGCAGTTACTCGATAGGCCAGACCCTTCATTTT.

A single count supports this clone. CDR3 residues: CASSGTREIDTEAFF. The CDR3 DNA reads TGTGCCAGCAGCGGAACCCGGGAGATCGACACTGAAGCTTTCTTT. The V call is TRBV9, the J call TRBJ1-1; D unresolved. Germline-derived CDR1 and CDR2 are SGDLS and YYNGEE. The V gene lost 3 bases and the J gene lost 3 bases, with 15 bases spanning the gap. The CDR3 length is 15 residues.

J is TRBJ2-7 and V is TRBV30; D call uncertain. This CDR3 has 12 residues. The V end was cut by 2 bases, the J end by 3 bases, with 8 bases between. The germline V gene has CDR1 GTSNPN and CDR2 SVGIG (reference sequence). The CDR3 DNA follows: TGTGCCTGGAGTCATGGAGTCTACGAGCAGTACTTC. Protein: CAWSHGVYEQYF.

This chain links TRBV27 with TRBJ1-2; 7 bases are shared with TRBD1. CDR1 and CDR2 (germline): MNHEY, SMNVEV (reference sequence). J lost 8 bases, V lost 4 bases, and 7 bases had no gene match. This CDR3 comprises 13 residues. CDR3 sequence (DNA): TGTGCCAGCAGTTCCCAACAGGGGAACGGCTACACCTTC. This gives the protein CASSSQQGNGYTF.

The chain couples TRBV12-5 to TRBJ2-1, with 7 bases matching TRBD1. V dropped 1 base and J dropped 3; count of bases not matched to a gene: 0. This CDR3 contains 14 residues. Germline V CDR1 and CDR2: LGHNT, FRNRAP. CDR3 amino acids: CASGLGQGYNEQFF. The CDR3 DNA reads as TGTGCTAGTGGTTTGGGACAGGGCTACAATGAGCAGTTCTTC.

The genes are TRBV7-9 and TRBJ1-2; tentative D call: TRBD1 (5 bases). CDR3 length: 14 amino acids. Deletions cut 2 bases from V and 2 bases from J, with 9 bases between. Looked up from germline, CDR1 is SEHNR and CDR2 is FQNEAQ (reference sequence). The CDR3 protein is CASSLKRGNYGYTF. The DNA of the CDR3 is TGTGCCAGCAGCTTAAAGAGGGGAAACTATGGCTACACCTTC.

The chain uses TRBV27 and TRBJ1-1; no clear D. V was pared by 1 base and J by 11 bases, with 11 bases between. The CDR3 loop spans 12 amino acids. Germline-derived CDR1 and CDR2 are MNHEY and SMNVEV (reference sequence). CDR3 residues: CASSLFGGEAFF. In nucleotides, the CDR3 is TGTGCCAGCAGTTTATTTGGCGGGGAGGCTTTCTTT.

This chain links TRBV5-6 with TRBJ2-7; the D call may be TRBD1 or TRBD2 (5 bases each). V was pared by 1 base and J by 6 bases, with 11 bases between. This CDR3 spans 13 amino acids. Germline V gives CDR1 SGHDT, CDR2 YYEEEE. CDR3 DNA: TGTGCCAGCAGCTTGCTTGGTGGGGGCGAGCAGTACTTC. It specifies CASSLLGGGEQYF.

This clone appeared a single time. The chain recombines TRBV19 with TRBJ2-3; D remains unclear. The germline V gene has CDR1 LNHDA and CDR2 SQIVND (reference sequence). The CDR3 extends over 13 amino acids. Deletions cut 9 bases from V and 6 bases from J, with 16 bases between. The CDR3 region has the DNA TGTGCCAGCCTCGGATTTCCCGGTGATACGCAGTATTTT. It yields the protein CASLGFPGDTQYF. The full variable domain, its missing parts supplied by reference TRBV19 and TRBJ2-3, is DGGITQSPKYLFRKEGQNVTLSCEQNLNHDAMYWYRQDPGQGLRLIYYSQIVNDFQKGDIAEGYSVSREKKESFPLTVTSAQKNPTAFYLCASLGFPGDTQYFGPGTRLTVL.

V usage is TRBV9 and J usage is TRBJ1-1; D gene ambiguous. Germline V gene lookup returns CDR1 SGDLS and CDR2 YYNGEE. V was clipped by 2 bases and J by 0 bases, with 11 bases between them. This CDR3 contains 15 residues. The CDR3 spells CASSVGGSMNTEAFF. CDR3 bases: TGTGCCAGCAGCGTTGGAGGTAGCATGAACACTGAAGCTTTCTTT.

The chain has TRBV2 and TRBJ1-5, with D uncertain. The CDR3 is made up of 13 amino acids. Trimming removed 6 bases at V and 11 bases at J, with 17 bases between. Germline values: CDR1 SNHLY, CDR2 FYNNEI. The CDR3 reads CASSLTAGDSQHF. Written as DNA, the CDR3 is TGTGCCAGCAGCCTGACCGCCGGGGATTCCCAGCATTTT.

The CDR3 sequence: CASSPPRRGSLQETQYF. Here the CDR3 DNA reads TGTGCCAGCAGCCCTCCCCGGAGGGGCAGCCTCCAAGAGACCCAGTACTTC. This chain links TRBV21-1 with TRBJ2-5; the D call in the table, TRBD2, was not verified against the DNA. TRBV21-1 is a pseudogene segment. There are 17 residues in the CDR3.

This chain links TRBV6-1 with TRBJ2-5; TRBD1 matches 9 bases. The ends lost 4 bases at V and 4 bases at J; junction bases unmatched: 10. The CDR3 totals 16 residues. CDR1 and CDR2 from the germline V gene are MNHNS and SASEGT. CDR3: CASSAPPGQGGETQYF. In nucleotides, the CDR3 is TGTGCCAGCAGTGCCCCCCCGGGACAGGGAGGAGAGACCCAGTACTTC.

This rearrangement joins TRBV19 to TRBJ2-2; 7 nucleotides align to TRBD1. This CDR3 is 17 amino acids long. Germline CDR1 is LNHDA and CDR2 is SQIVND (reference sequence). With V trimmed by 2 bases and J by 0 bases, 6 bases remained unmatched. The CDR3 coding sequence is TGTGCCAGTAGTATAATGTTAGGGGGCCCGAACACCGGGGAGCTGTTTTTT. As protein: CASSIMLGGPNTGELFF.

The chain couples TRBV5-6 to TRBJ2-3; TRBD2 matches at 13 bases. Trimming took 5 bases from V and 8 from J; bases not matched to a gene: 5. The CDR3 totals 14 residues. Per germline, CDR1 SGHDT and CDR2 YYEEEE. This chain's CDR3 is CASSYGTSGVTQYF. The CDR3 DNA reads as TGTGCCAGCAGTTACGGGACTAGCGGGGTTACGCAGTATTTT.

J is TRBJ2-1 and V is TRBV27; 9 bases line up with TRBD2. The CDR3 has 14 residues. Germline V gene data show CDR1 as MNHEY and CDR2 as SMNVEV (reference sequence). J was trimmed by 4 bases and V by 7 bases; bases with no gene match: 5. CDR3 in DNA: TGTGCCAGCACCCCGCGGGGGGGTTACAATGAGCAGTTCTTC. Encoded protein: CASTPRGGYNEQFF.

J is TRBJ1-2 and V is TRBV29-1; D is unresolved. Germline V gives CDR1 SQVTM, CDR2 ANQGSEA. This CDR3 region has 13 residues. The ends were cut back, 6 bases at V and 6 bases at J, with 17 bases in the middle. The CDR3 loop is CSVPGRYTNGYTF. CDR3 in DNA: TGCAGCGTCCCTGGGCGGTACACAAATGGCTACACCTTC. Full variable domain (missing parts from reference TRBV29-1 and TRBJ1-2): SAVISQKPSRDICQRGTSLTIQCQVDSQVTMMFWYRQQPGQSLTLIATANQGSEATYESGFVIDKFPISRPNLTFSTLTVSNMSPEDSSIYLCSVPGRYTNGYTFGSGTRLTVV.

The rearrangement uses TRBV6-6 and TRBJ2-7; TRBD2 is a possible D gene (5 bases). CDR3 size: 12 residues. Germline CDR1 reads MNHNY; CDR2 reads SVGAGI (reference sequence). V lost 2 bases and J lost 6, with 8 bases in between. This chain's CDR3 is CASSYRGSEQYF. CDR3 nucleotide sequence: TGTGCCAGCAGTTACCGGGGAAGCGAGCAGTACTTC.

The rearrangement joins TRBV5-5 to TRBJ2-2; 15 nucleotides line up with TRBD2. This CDR3 has 19 amino acids. The J segment lost 6 bases and the V segment lost 4 bases, leaving 13 bases of the junction unmatched. Germline values: CDR1 SGHKS, CDR2 YYEKEE (reference sequence). The CDR3 is CASSLHPRTSGGAAGELFF. CDR3 in DNA: TGTGCCAGCAGCCTCCACCCCCGGACTAGCGGGGGGGCCGCCGGGGAGCTGTTTTTT.

The rearrangement uses TRBV4-1 and TRBJ2-5; D is unclear. The CDR3 runs to 14 residues. With 4 bases removed from V and 3 bases from J, the gap between germline ends came to 12 bases. CDR1 MGHRA and CDR2 YSYEKL come from the germline V gene. Written as DNA, the CDR3 is TGCGCCAGCAGCCGCACGCCAGGTAAAGAGACCCAGTACTTC. Residues: CASSRTPGKETQYF.

J is TRBJ2-7 and V is TRBV5-6; 13 bases agree with TRBD2. Germline V gives CDR1 SGHDT, CDR2 YYEEEE. J was trimmed by 2 bases and V by 0 bases; bases with no gene match: 2. This CDR3 has 16 amino acids. The CDR3 loop is CASSLGLAGGTYEQYF. CDR3 nucleotide sequence: TGTGCCAGCAGCTTGGGACTAGCGGGGGGCACCTACGAGCAGTACTTC.

The gene calls are TRBV7-9 and TRBJ2-7, with no clear D. Per the germline V gene, CDR1 is SEHNR and CDR2 is FQNEAQ (reference sequence). This CDR3 has 13 amino acids. V was cut by 5 bases and J by 1 base, with 9 bases left in between. CDR3 in amino acids: CASSPSSSYEQYF. The CDR3, as DNA: TGTGCCAGCAGCCCATCAAGTTCCTACGAGCAGTACTTC.